The 10 T cell receptor beta chains below were found in one sample sequenced in a study of T cell repertoires in cytomegalovirus infection. Antigens for these TCRs are unknown. MiXCR, applied by TCRdb to the reads, yields one record per CDR3 protein. Of approximately 350,000 distinct CDR3 sequences in the sample, about 35% were seen once. Specimen: cultured PBMCs, collected from culture after CMV antigen stimulation. These receptors were taken from a human donor in good health (CMV status not recorded). Some clones in this sample may be carry-over from other donors' samples.

This clonotype turned up a few times. One junction end disagrees with the germline gene, perhaps due to a read error. The V gene is TRBV7-2, the J gene TRBJ2-3; 12 bases map to TRBD2. This CDR3 has 14 amino acids. Germline CDR1 reads SGHTA; CDR2 reads FQGNSA. CDR3: CASGLAGGSELSHF. The CDR3 DNA reads as TGTGCCAGCGGGCTAGCGGGAGGGTCCGAACTGTCGCATTTT.

The chain uses TRBV4-3 and TRBJ1-1, with D tentatively TRBD1 (5 bases). Germline values: CDR1 LGHNA, CDR2 YSLEER. The germline V and J ends were trimmed by 9 bases and 4 bases, with 12 bases remaining between them. The CDR3 has 12 amino acids. CDR3 region: CARVQVGTEAFF. CDR3 DNA: TGCGCCAGGGTACAGGTCGGCACTGAAGCTTTCTTT.

This clonotype was recorded many times. The gene calls are TRBV7-9 and TRBJ2-7; 7 bases are a match to TRBD1. This CDR3 has 13 amino acids. CDR1 and CDR2 (germline): SEHNR, FQNEAQ (reference sequence). The V segment lost 5 bases and the J segment 4 bases; nucleotides outside the gene matches: 5. Here the CDR3 reads CASSRDSGYEQYF. CDR3 in DNA: TGTGCCAGCAGCCGGGACAGTGGGTACGAGCAGTACTTC. The complete variable domain, with remaining parts taken from reference TRBV7-9 and TRBJ2-7, reads DTGVSQNPRHKITKRGQNVTFRCDPISEHNRLYWYRQTLGQGPEFLTYFQNEAQLEKSRLLSDRFSAERPKGSFSTLEIQRTEQGDSAMYLCASSRDSGYEQYFGPGTRLTVT.

In this sample, this clonotype turned up once. This chain joins TRBV20-1 and TRBJ2-1, with D perhaps TRBD2 (5 bases). The length of the CDR3 is 14 residues. V shed 5 bases and J shed 3 bases, with 14 bases lying between them. CDR1 and CDR2 (germline): DFQATT, SNEGSKA (reference sequence). The DNA for the CDR3 is TGCAGTGCTCCCCCCAGCGGAGGCTACAATGAGCAGTTCTTC. This sequence encodes CSAPPSGGYNEQFF.

This chain links TRBV6-2 or TRBV6-3 with TRBJ2-7; 10 bases are a match to TRBD2. V lost 5 bases and J lost 3; bases outside the gene matches: 4. From germline, CDR1 is MNHEY and CDR2 SVGEGT. CDR3 length: 14 residues. The CDR3 DNA reads as TGTGCCAGCAGTAGCGGGAGGGGCGACTACGAGCAGTACGTC. Translating it yields CASSSGRGDYEQYV.

The gene calls are TRBV5-4 and TRBJ1-1; TRBD1 matches at 7 bases. The CDR3 length is 15 residues. V gave up 2 bases and J gave up 3 bases; unmatched junction bases: 7. Germline CDR1 is SGHNT and CDR2 is YYREEE (reference sequence). CDR3 amino acids: CASSFEGGGYTEAFF. For the CDR3, the DNA is TGTGCCAGCAGCTTCGAAGGGGGCGGCTACACTGAAGCTTTCTTT.

The chain couples TRBV4-3 to TRBJ2-7; D possibly matches TRBD1 or TRBD2 (5 bases each). V was cut by 0 bases and J by 6 bases, with 15 bases left in between. This CDR3 contains 15 residues. Germline loops: CDR1 LGHNA, CDR2 YSLEER. For the CDR3, the DNA is TGCGCCAGCAGCCAAGATGGGGCAGGGAGTCCCGAGCAGTACGTC. Translation gives CASSQDGAGSPEQYV.

The V and J genes are TRBV9 and TRBJ1-2; possibly TRBD1 for D (5 bases). V dropped 2 bases and J dropped 7 bases, with 12 bases sitting between them. Germline V gives CDR1 SGDLS, CDR2 YYNGEE. The CDR3 length is 13 residues. CDR3 protein: CASSVVGRSGYTF. CDR3 nucleotide sequence: TGTGCCAGCAGCGTTGTGGGGCGCAGTGGCTACACCTTC.

On this clonotype itself: The CDR3 carries no conserved terminal phenylalanine or tryptophan, so it likely arises from a read error. V usage is TRBV4-2 and J usage is TRBJ2-5; D uncertain. Trimming removed 3 bases from V and 3 bases from J, with 11 bases in between. The CDR3 runs 14 residues. Germline V gene lookup returns CDR1 LGHNA and CDR2 YNFKEQ. The CDR3, as DNA: TGTGCCAGCAGCCAGCCCCTTCAGAAAGAGACCCAGTACCTC. It translates to CASSQPLQKETQYL.

The gene calls are TRBV20-1 and TRBJ1-6; D not certain. The CDR3 length is 18 residues. Germline V CDR1 and CDR2: DFQATT, SNEGSKA (reference sequence). V shed 0 bases and J shed 1 base, with 16 bases lying between them. This CDR3 is CSARDMAASESYNSPLHF. The CDR3 coding sequence is TGCAGTGCTAGAGATATGGCGGCGAGCGAGTCCTATAATTCACCCCTCCACTTT.